This T cell receptor (beta chain) was captured by sequencing in a study of cytomegalovirus exposure and HLA in healthy donors. General study results and limits: Researchers reported in a later analysis that a missense DCLRE1C variant was tied to TCR beta V- and J-gene trimming.

The CDR3 runs to 14 residues. Germline-derived CDR1 and CDR2 are SGHRS and YFSETQ. V was shortened by 0 bases and J by 2 bases, with 9 bases between the two germline ends. In regard to this clone: Its matching antigen is unknown.

PCR involved 60 Vbeta and 13 Jbeta primers. Clones were read by immunoSEQ multiplex PCR, and TCRdb kept only the in-frame ones, dropping some. This table has 200,000 to 300,000 clones, 82% appearing once. The TCR comes from a woman between 40 and 55 years old in good health and CMV-seropositive. The sample was PBMCs. The V gene is TRBV5-1, the J gene TRBJ2-7; no definite D call. As DNA, the CDR3 is TGCGCCAGCAGCTTGGGAGTTTTTCCCTACGAGCAGTACTTC. Translating gives CASSLGVFPYEQYF.